This T cell receptor beta chain was documented in a study of vaccination and CD4 T cells after COVID-19. The treatment denotes: 10-day PBMC culture with coronavirus spike peptide pools or control peptides (ViraFEST assay). First, ViraFEST expanded antigen-specific T cells with peptide pools, and next it sequenced the TCRs. Study-level findings and limits: A relatively small number of convalescent patients were studied, and no early post-infection timepoints were included.

Trimming removed 7 bases at V and 6 bases at J, with 21 bases between. The CDR3 length is 16 residues. Sequenced with the Oncomine TCR Beta short-read assay was DNA taken from cultured CD4+ T cells. TCRdb passed the PCR reads through MiXCR, listing each CDR3 protein once. Altogether some 17,000 distinct CDR3 sequences are present, approximately 47% being singletons, with the ten largest covering over 15%. Of note for this clonotype: The antigen is unknown.

The chain links TRBV12-3 or TRBV12-4 to TRBJ2-2, with D possibly being TRBD1 (7 bases). The source material was CD4+ T cells from blood, cultured in vitro, sampled before SARS-CoV-2 vaccination. The TCR was taken from a human donor who received a COVID-19 vaccine. CDR3 DNA sequence: TGTGCCAGCAACAACAGGGGAGGAATGGTCGCCGGGGAGCTGTTTTTT. The encoded protein is CASNNRGGMVAGELFF.